These 10 T cell receptor beta chains came from one sample sequenced in a study of OX40 agonist ivuxolimab in advanced cancers. Produced via immunoSEQ multiplex PCR; TCRdb's table is partial and in-frame only. This table holds 65,000 to 95,000 clones, about 89% found once. The specimen was CD4+ or CD8+ T cells sorted from blood, collected in a trial of the OX40 agonist ivuxolimab. The receptors derive from an adult with an advanced solid tumor such as melanoma, head and neck, liver or kidney cancer.

DNA of the CDR3: TGTGCCAGTAGTAGAGGCTCCGTTAGCACAGATACGCAGTATTTT. Its protein is CASSRGSVSTDTQYF. The V and J genes are TRBV19 and TRBJ2-3; D is uncertain. Germline V gives CDR1 LNHDA, CDR2 SQIVND (reference sequence). Trimming removed 4 bases at V and 0 bases at J, with 11 bases between. The CDR3 sequence is 15 residues long. The entire variable domain, with the rest obtained from reference TRBV19 and TRBJ2-3, is as follows: DGGITQSPKYLFRKEGQNVTLSCEQNLNHDAMYWYRQDPGQGLRLIYYSQIVNDFQKGDIAEGYSVSREKKESFPLTVTSAQKNPTAFYLCASSRGSVSTDTQYFGPGTRLTVL.

This clone was counted a single time. This chain links TRBV7-2 with TRBJ2-5; D gene ambiguous. The end of the DNA aligns better with TRBJ2-7, so the J call may be wrong. This CDR3 is 11 amino acids long. Looked up from germline, CDR1 is SGHTA and CDR2 is FQGNSA. The CDR3 DNA is TGTGCCAGCAGCCTTCAATACGAGCAGTACTTC. Protein sequence: CASSLQYEQYF.

This chain links TRBV5-1 with TRBJ2-1; no definite D call. There are 13 residues in the CDR3. Trimming stripped 4 bases from V and 5 bases from J, with 10 bases between. Germline V gene sequence: CDR1 SGHRS, CDR2 YFSETQ. The CDR3 reads CASSPRFNNEQFF. In nucleotides, the CDR3 is TGCGCCAGCAGCCCTAGATTTAACAATGAGCAGTTCTTC.

This chain uses TRBV18 with TRBJ2-7; tentative D call: TRBD1 (5 bases). V was cut by 2 bases and J by 7 bases, with 12 bases left in between. The CDR3 spans 13 residues. Germline CDR1 KGHSH, CDR2 LQKENI. The CDR3 nucleotides are TGTGCCAGCTCACCATCAGGGATGAGGGAGCAGTACTTC. Amino acids: CASSPSGMREQYF.

The J gene is TRBJ2-2, the V gene TRBV12-1; no check of the table's D call, TRBD2, against the DNA was made. TRBV12-1 is reported as a pseudogene. The CDR3 totals 14 residues. Written as DNA, the CDR3 is TGTGCCAGCTCCCCCCGGGGTCTCTCCGGGGAGCTGTTTTTT. It codes for CASSPRGLSGELFF.

The J gene is TRBJ2-3, the V gene TRBV2; D is unresolved. The V end lost 5 bases, the J end lost 2 bases, and 8 bases lay between the germline ends. The CDR3 is 13 amino acids. Per the germline V gene, CDR1 is SNHLY and CDR2 is FYNNEI. The CDR3 DNA follows: TGTGCCAGCAGTCCCCCGGCCACAGATACGCAGTATTTT. Amino acid sequence: CASSPPATDTQYF.

The chain couples TRBV2 to TRBJ2-1; D not certain. Germline values: CDR1 SNHLY, CDR2 FYNNEI. Trimming removed 7 bases at V and 8 bases at J, with 18 bases between. The CDR3 runs to 14 residues. The CDR3 bases are TGTGCCAGCAAAAGGGCCAGGCTTGGATATGAGCAGTTCTTC. Amino acids: CASKRARLGYEQFF.

The CDR3 DNA sequence: TGTGCCAGTAGTATGGACAGGACCTTTGCCCAGCATTTT. Translation: CASSMDRTFAQHF. This chain connects TRBV19 to TRBJ1-5; 7 nucleotides agree with TRBD1. The CDR3 runs to 13 residues. Germline V gene lookup returns CDR1 LNHDA and CDR2 SQIVND (reference sequence). J gave up 11 bases and V 3 bases, and 7 bases lay outside the gene matches.

This chain uses TRBV4-1 with TRBJ2-3; D is undetermined. Germline CDR1 reads MGHRA; CDR2 reads YSYEKL. This CDR3 is built from 17 residues. With 3 bases removed from V and 0 bases from J, the gap between germline ends came to 16 bases. The CDR3 loop reads CASSHPTRLLSTDTQYF. The DNA for the CDR3 is TGCGCCAGCAGCCACCCCACTCGGCTCCTTAGCACAGATACGCAGTATTTT.

A few counts support this clone. V is TRBV18 and J is TRBJ1-6; 9 nucleotides line up with TRBD1. CDR3 length: 14 residues. With V trimmed by 3 bases and J by 7 bases, 1 base remained unmatched. CDR1 is KGHSH, CDR2 LQKENI, per germline. The CDR3 DNA follows: TGTGCCAGCTCACCGACAGGGGGAAATTCACCCCTCCACTTT. Its protein is CASSPTGGNSPLHF. The full variable domain, its missing parts supplied by reference TRBV18 and TRBJ1-6, is NAGVMQNPRHLVRRRGQEARLRCSPMKGHSHVYWYRQLPEEGLKFMVYLQKENIIDESGMPKERFSAEFPKEGPSILRIQQVVRGDSAAYFCASSPTGGNSPLHFGNGTRLTVT.